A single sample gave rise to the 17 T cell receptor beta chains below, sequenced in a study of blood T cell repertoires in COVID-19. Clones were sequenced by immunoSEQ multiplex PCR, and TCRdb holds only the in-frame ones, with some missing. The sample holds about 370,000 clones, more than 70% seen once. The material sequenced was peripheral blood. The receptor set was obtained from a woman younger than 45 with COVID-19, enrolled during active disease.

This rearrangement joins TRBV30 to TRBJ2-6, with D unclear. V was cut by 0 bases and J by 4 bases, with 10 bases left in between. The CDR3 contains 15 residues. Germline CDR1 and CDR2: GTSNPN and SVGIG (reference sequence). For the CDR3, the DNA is TGTGCCTGGAGTGTACCCGGGTACGGGGCCAACGTCCTGACTTTC. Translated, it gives CAWSVPGYGANVLTF.

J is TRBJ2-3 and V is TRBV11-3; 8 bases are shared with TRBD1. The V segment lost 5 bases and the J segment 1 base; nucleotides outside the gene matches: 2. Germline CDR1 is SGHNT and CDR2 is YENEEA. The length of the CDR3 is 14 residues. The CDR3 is CASSPGQGTDTQYF. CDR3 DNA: TGTGCCAGCAGCCCGGGACAGGGCACAGATACGCAGTATTTT.

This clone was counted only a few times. The chain's CDR3 is CASSLIGRATGELFF. DNA of the CDR3: TGTGCCAGCAGCTTAATCGGGAGGGCTACCGGGGAGCTGTTTTTT. The V call is TRBV7-6, the J call TRBJ2-2, with TRBD2 matching 8 bases. This CDR3 spans 15 amino acids. The V gene end was trimmed by 2 bases and the J gene end by 5 bases; junction bases not matched to a gene: 4. Germline V CDR1 and CDR2: SGHVS, FNYEAQ. Full variable domain (missing parts from reference TRBV7-6 and TRBJ2-2): GAGVSQSPRYKVTKRGQDVALRCDPISGHVSLYWYRQALGQGPEFLTYFNYEAQQDKSGLPNDRFSAERPEGSISTLTIQRTEQRDSAMYRCASSLIGRATGELFFGEGSRLTVL.

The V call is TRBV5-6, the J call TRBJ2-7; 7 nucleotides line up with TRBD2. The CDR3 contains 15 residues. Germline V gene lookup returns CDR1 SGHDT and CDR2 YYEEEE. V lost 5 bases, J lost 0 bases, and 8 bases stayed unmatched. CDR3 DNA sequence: TGTGCCAGCAGGTCGGGACTACCGAACTCCTACGAGCAGTACTTC. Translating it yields CASRSGLPNSYEQYF. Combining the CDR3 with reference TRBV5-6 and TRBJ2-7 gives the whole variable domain DAGVTQSPTHLIKTRGQQVTLRCSPKSGHDTVSWYQQALGQGPQFIFQYYEEEERQRGNFPDRFSGHQFPNYSSELNVNALLLGDSALYLCASRSGLPNSYEQYFGPGTRLTVT.

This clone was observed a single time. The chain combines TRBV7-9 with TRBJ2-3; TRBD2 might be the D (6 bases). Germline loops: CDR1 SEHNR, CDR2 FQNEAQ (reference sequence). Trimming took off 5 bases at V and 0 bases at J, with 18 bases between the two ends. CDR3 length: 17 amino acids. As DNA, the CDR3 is TGTGCCAGCAGCCGCCGAAGGGAGGAACGTAGCACAGATACGCAGTATTTT. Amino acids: CASSRRREERSTDTQYF.

CDR3 loop: CASSLDSGSVTDTQYF. In DNA, the CDR3 is TGCGCCAGCAGCTTGGACAGCGGGAGTGTCACAGATACGCAGTATTTT. The J gene is TRBJ2-3, the V gene TRBV5-1; 8 bases agree with TRBD2. J lost 2 bases, V lost 0 bases, and 5 bases had no gene match. Germline CDR1 and CDR2: SGHRS and YFSETQ. The CDR3 totals 16 residues.

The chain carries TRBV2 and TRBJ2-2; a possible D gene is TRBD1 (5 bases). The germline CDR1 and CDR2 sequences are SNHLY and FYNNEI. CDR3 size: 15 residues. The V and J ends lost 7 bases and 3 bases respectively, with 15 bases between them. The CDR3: CASKDSRADTGELFF. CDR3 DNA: TGTGCCAGCAAAGACAGTCGGGCCGACACCGGGGAGCTGTTTTTT.

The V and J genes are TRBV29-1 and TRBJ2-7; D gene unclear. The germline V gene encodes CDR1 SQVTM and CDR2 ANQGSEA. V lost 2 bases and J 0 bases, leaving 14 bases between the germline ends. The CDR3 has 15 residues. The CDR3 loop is CSVELPGTISYEQYF. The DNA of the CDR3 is TGCAGCGTTGAACTGCCAGGAACAATCTCCTACGAGCAGTACTTC.

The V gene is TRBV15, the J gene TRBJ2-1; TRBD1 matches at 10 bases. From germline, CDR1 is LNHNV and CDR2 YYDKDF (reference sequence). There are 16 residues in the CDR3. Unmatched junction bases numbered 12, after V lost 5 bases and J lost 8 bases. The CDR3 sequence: CATSGPGQGFWDEQFF. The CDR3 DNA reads TGTGCCACCAGCGGCCCGGGACAGGGGTTTTGGGATGAGCAGTTCTTC.

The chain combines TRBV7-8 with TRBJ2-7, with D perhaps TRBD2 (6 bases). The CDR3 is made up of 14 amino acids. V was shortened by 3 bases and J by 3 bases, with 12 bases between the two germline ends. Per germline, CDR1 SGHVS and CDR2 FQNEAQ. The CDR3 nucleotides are TGTGCCAGCAGCTTGGACTGGCGGGGCTACGAGCAGTACTTC. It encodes CASSLDWRGYEQYF.

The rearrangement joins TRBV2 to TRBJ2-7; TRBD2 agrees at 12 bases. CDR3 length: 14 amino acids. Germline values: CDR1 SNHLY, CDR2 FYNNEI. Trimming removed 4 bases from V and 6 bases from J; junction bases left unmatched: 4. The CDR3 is CASSVLAGGSEQYF. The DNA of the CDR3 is TGTGCCAGCAGTGTACTAGCGGGAGGAAGCGAGCAGTACTTC.

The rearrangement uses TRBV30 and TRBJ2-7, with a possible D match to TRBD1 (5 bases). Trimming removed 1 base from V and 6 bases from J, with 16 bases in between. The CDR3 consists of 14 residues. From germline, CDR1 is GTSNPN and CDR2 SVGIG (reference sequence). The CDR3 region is CAWSEAPRVPEQYF. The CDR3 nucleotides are TGTGCCTGGAGTGAAGCCCCCAGGGTCCCCGAGCAGTACTTC.

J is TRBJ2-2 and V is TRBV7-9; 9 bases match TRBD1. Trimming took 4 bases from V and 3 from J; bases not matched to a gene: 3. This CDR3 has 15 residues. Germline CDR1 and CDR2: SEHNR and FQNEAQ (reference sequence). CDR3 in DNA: TGTGCCAGCAGCTGGACAGGGGCATACACCGGGGAGCTGTTTTTT. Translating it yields CASSWTGAYTGELFF. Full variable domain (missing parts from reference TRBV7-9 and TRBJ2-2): DTGVSQNPRHKITKRGQNVTFRCDPISEHNRLYWYRQTLGQGPEFLTYFQNEAQLEKSRLLSDRFSAERPKGSFSTLEIQRTEQGDSAMYLCASSWTGAYTGELFFGEGSRLTVL.

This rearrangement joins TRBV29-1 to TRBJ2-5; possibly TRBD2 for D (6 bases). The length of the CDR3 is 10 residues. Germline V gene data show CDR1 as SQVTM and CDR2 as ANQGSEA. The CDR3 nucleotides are TGCAGTGGGGAGGTGGAGACCCAGTACTTC. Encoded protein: CSGEVETQYF.

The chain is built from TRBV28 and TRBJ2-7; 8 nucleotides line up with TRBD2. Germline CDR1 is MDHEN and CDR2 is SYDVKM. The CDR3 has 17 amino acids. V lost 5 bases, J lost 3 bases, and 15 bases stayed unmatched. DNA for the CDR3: TGTGCCAGCAGTCTATATATACTGACTAGCGAGGGCTACGAGCAGTACTTC. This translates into CASSLYILTSEGYEQYF.

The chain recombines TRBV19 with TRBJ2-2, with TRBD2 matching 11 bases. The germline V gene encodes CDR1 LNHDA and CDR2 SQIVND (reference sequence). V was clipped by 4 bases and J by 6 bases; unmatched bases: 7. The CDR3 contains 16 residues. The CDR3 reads CASSTLAGVSPGELFF. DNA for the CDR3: TGTGCCAGTAGTACACTAGCGGGAGTTTCGCCCGGGGAGCTGTTTTTT.

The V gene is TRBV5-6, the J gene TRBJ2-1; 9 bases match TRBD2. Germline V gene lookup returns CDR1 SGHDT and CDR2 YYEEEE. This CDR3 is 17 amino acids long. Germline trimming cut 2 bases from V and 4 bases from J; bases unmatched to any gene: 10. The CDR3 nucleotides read TGTGCCAGCAGCTTTGGGGGCGGGACTAGCCATTACAATGAGCAGTTCTTC. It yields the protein CASSFGGGTSHYNEQFF.